This entry is about one TCR beta chain. There is no known antigen for this receptor. Given a much more abundant clone one base away, this may be a read error. This record belongs to a study of T-cell reconstitution after alpha-beta-depleted transplantation in children listed by TCRdb under 2016. Concerning the study at large: Using TCR repertoire profiling, the study followed T-cell immune reconstitution in a quantitative way in children after TCRalphabeta/CD19-depleted allogeneic hematopoietic cell transplantation.

The treatment or condition label on this specimen signifies: allogeneic hematopoietic cell transplantation with graft depleted of TCRalphabeta T cells and CD19 B cells. Transplant recipients were children who received TCRalphabeta/CD19-depleted allogeneic hematopoietic cell grafts. Library preparation employed PCR. The sequencing machine was an Illumina HiSeq 2500. Molecular barcoding was employed in the preparation of TCR libraries, with unique molecular identifiers being used to normalize TCRbeta repertoire quantification. TCRdb reprocessing: public reads trimmed at Q25 with fastp, clones called with MiXCR, in-frame beta chains kept. Duplicate CDR3 protein sequences are folded into a single record with the most common DNA and genes. This sample is represented by 450,000 to 600,000 distinct CDR3 sequences; roughly 13% of them were singletons. In total, the top ten clones hold roughly 2.3% of the sample.

The study at large found these results: The apparently early recovery of alphabetaT-cell counts about two months after transplant reportedly depended on only several hundred rapidly expanded clones that came from non-depleted graft cells. Over the following months the frequencies of hyperexpanded clones went down, and after one year T-cell counts and TCRbeta diversity were mostly credited to newly produced T cells. In some patients, high TCRbeta diversity at day 60 was attributed to recipient T cells and intrathymic progenitors that had survived conditioning.

Measured from the cysteine to the phenylalanine, the CDR3 is 14 residues long. Only the CDR3 DNA stays, 42 bases, in frame from base 1. CDR1 MNHNS and CDR2 SASEGT are derived from the germline V gene. The input for sequencing was PBMCs, mostly from graft donor cells, taken 360 days after TCRalphabeta/CD19-depleted stem cell transplant. The rearranged segments are TRBV6-1 and TRBJ2-7; 12 bases in between match TRBD2. This receptor was obtained from a male patient younger than 18 who had a stem cell transplant for acute myeloid leukemia, so the T cells may come from the graft donor. The sequenced DNA: TGTGCCAGCAGCCAGGGACTAGCGGGCTACGACCAGTACTTC. The resulting protein is CASSQGLAGYDQYF.